These 17 T cell receptor beta chains came from one sample sequenced in a study of siplizumab effects on memory and regulatory T cells. The table came from immunoSEQ multiplex PCR; TCRdb's copy has only in-frame clones and leaves some out. The repertoire holds approximately 120,000 clones, with about 92% as singletons. Sequencing input: Tregs sorted from blood. These receptors came from a human donor in good health.

This chain connects TRBV7-8 to TRBJ1-2, with D possibly matching TRBD1 (6 bases). V was clipped by 0 bases and J by 3 bases, with 11 bases between them. Germline CDR1 reads SGHVS; CDR2 reads FQNEAQ. This CDR3 has 15 amino acids. CDR3 coding DNA: TGTGCCAGCAGCTTAGCGGGGGCCTTTTACTATGGCTACACCTTC. Translation: CASSLAGAFYYGYTF.

The V call is TRBV18, the J call TRBJ2-5, with 7 bases lining up with TRBD1. V trimming: 2 bases; J trimming: 1 base; junction bases outside the gene matches: 7. The CDR3 length is 16 residues. Germline V gives CDR1 KGHSH, CDR2 LQKENI. The CDR3 protein is CASSPGRQGVQETQYF. In nucleotides, the CDR3 is TGTGCCAGCTCACCAGGCCGGCAGGGGGTCCAAGAGACCCAGTACTTC.

This chain connects TRBV5-1 to TRBJ1-2; perhaps TRBD1 as D (5 bases). Trimming removed 0 bases at V and 4 bases at J, with 13 bases between. The germline V gene encodes CDR1 SGHRS and CDR2 YFSETQ. The CDR3 is made up of 15 amino acids. The CDR3 DNA reads as TGCGCCAGCAGCTTGGTGACAGATGTATCCTATGGCTACACCTTC. It specifies CASSLVTDVSYGYTF. The full variable domain, completed using reference TRBV5-1 and TRBJ1-2, is KAGVTQTPRYLIKTRGQQVTLSCSPISGHRSVSWYQQTPGQGLQFLFEYFSETQRNKGNFPGRFSGRQFSNSRSEMNVSTLELGDSALYLCASSLVTDVSYGYTFGSGTRLTVV.

The V call is TRBV6-5, the J call TRBJ2-5; D unclear. Germline V gene data show CDR1 as MNHEY and CDR2 as SVGAGI. The CDR3 length is 11 residues. The V and J ends lost 6 bases and 7 bases respectively, with 9 bases between them. CDR3 residues: CASRGMVTQYF. The CDR3 DNA follows: TGTGCCAGCAGGGGGATGGTGACCCAGTACTTC.

This chain connects TRBV29-1 to TRBJ2-3; 9 positions match TRBD1. V lost 6 bases and J lost 1; bases outside the gene matches: 5. Germline V gene sequence: CDR1 SQVTM, CDR2 ANQGSEA. This CDR3 has 14 amino acids. CDR3 coding DNA: TGCAGCGTGAACAGGGGGCAGGGCACAGATACGCAGTATTTT. This translates into CSVNRGQGTDTQYF.

V usage is TRBV5-6 and J usage is TRBJ1-2, with a tentative D call TRBD1 (5 bases). CDR3 length: 16 residues. With 4 bases removed from V and 8 bases from J, the gap between germline ends came to 24 bases. Germline V gives CDR1 SGHDT, CDR2 YYEEEE. As DNA, the CDR3 is TGTGCCAGCAGCCCCGTCACAGGTCGAGTGGGAGGCGGCTACACCTTC. Amino acid sequence: CASSPVTGRVGGGYTF.

This sequence joins TRBV11-2 and TRBJ1-2; a possible D gene is TRBD1 (6 bases). Germline CDR1 reads SGHAT; CDR2 reads FQNNGV. This CDR3 comprises 12 residues. V was trimmed by 1 base and J by 7 bases, leaving 7 bases between them. The CDR3, as DNA: TGTGCCAGCAGCTTAGGAGGGGGTGGCTACACCTTC. Translating it yields CASSLGGGGYTF.

This chain uses TRBV6-5 with TRBJ1-2; D is possibly TRBD1 (5 bases). The germline V and J ends were trimmed by 7 bases and 8 bases, with 23 bases remaining between them. The germline V gene encodes CDR1 MNHEY and CDR2 SVGAGI. CDR3 length: 15 residues. DNA of the CDR3: TGTGCCAGCAAAATGGGGCAGGGAGTCTTCAGCGGCTACACCTTC. Translation: CASKMGQGVFSGYTF.

J is TRBJ2-2 and V is TRBV7-9; D is possibly TRBD1 or TRBD2 (5 bases each). The V gene lost 5 bases and the J gene lost 0 bases, with 10 bases spanning the gap. The CDR3 is 15 amino acids. CDR1 and CDR2 from the germline V gene are SEHNR and FQNEAQ (reference sequence). CDR3 sequence (DNA): TGTGCCAGCAGCCCGGGGCTAGCGAACACCGGGGAGCTGTTTTTT. It encodes CASSPGLANTGELFF.

The rearrangement uses TRBV18 and TRBJ2-5; perhaps TRBD1 as D (6 bases). The germline V gene encodes CDR1 KGHSH and CDR2 LQKENI. The V and J ends lost 5 bases and 5 bases respectively, with 12 bases between them. This CDR3 has 13 amino acids. The CDR3 bases are TGTGCCAGCTCAAGTGGGGGCCGGGAGACCCAGTACTTC. As protein: CASSSGGRETQYF.

The rearrangement uses TRBV5-4 and TRBJ2-1, with D possibly being TRBD2 (7 bases). V was cut by 4 bases and J by 8 bases, with 22 bases left in between. Germline V gene sequence: CDR1 SGHNT, CDR2 YYREEE (reference sequence). The CDR3 runs 16 residues. In DNA form, the CDR3 reads TGTGCCAGCAGCGGAGTTTTTCTTAAGGGGGGGTATGAGCAGTTCTTC. It translates to CASSGVFLKGGYEQFF.

This chain links TRBV9 with TRBJ2-5; 7 nucleotides line up with TRBD2. CDR1 SGDLS and CDR2 YYNGEE come from the germline V gene. The CDR3 runs 16 residues. V trimming: 0 bases; J trimming: 2 bases; junction bases outside the gene matches: 7. The CDR3 loop reads CASSVGGTTEQETQYF. Here the CDR3 DNA reads TGTGCCAGCAGCGTAGGGGGGACTACCGAACAAGAGACCCAGTACTTC.

V is TRBV21-1 and J is TRBJ2-7. TRBV21-1 represents a pseudogene. The CDR3 is made up of 10 amino acids. Here the CDR3 DNA reads TGTGCTACTAGGGGGGCCGAGCAGTACTTC. Translated: CATRGAEQYF.

The chain carries TRBV19 and TRBJ2-3; 15 nucleotides match TRBD2. There are 15 residues in the CDR3. Germline assignment: CDR1 LNHDA and CDR2 SQIVND (reference sequence). The V segment lost 7 bases and the J segment 3 bases; nucleotides outside the gene matches: 2. CDR3 in amino acids: CASIGTSGGTDTQYF. CDR3 nucleotide sequence: TGTGCCAGTATAGGGACTAGCGGGGGGACAGATACGCAGTATTTT.

The chain carries TRBV6-5 and TRBJ2-7; no clear D gene. The V end lost 8 bases, the J end lost 2 bases, and 13 bases lay between the germline ends. Germline CDR1 MNHEY, CDR2 SVGAGI. The CDR3 extends over 13 amino acids. The CDR3 loop is CASGLAPPYEQYF. The CDR3 nucleotides are TGTGCCAGCGGCCTGGCACCCCCCTACGAGCAGTACTTC.

The sample holds a few counts of this clone. The gene calls are TRBV2 and TRBJ2-7; 7 nucleotides line up with TRBD1. V lost 6 bases, J lost 1 base, and 6 bases stayed unmatched. The CDR3 length is 14 residues. The germline V gene encodes CDR1 SNHLY and CDR2 FYNNEI. The CDR3 sequence: CASRPTGLSYEQYF. In DNA, the CDR3 is TGTGCCAGCAGACCGACAGGGTTGTCCTACGAGCAGTACTTC.

This clone was observed a single time. This chain's CDR3 is CAWRTSGRNTGELFF. Here the CDR3 DNA reads TGTGCCTGGAGGACTAGCGGGCGGAACACCGGGGAGCTGTTTTTT. The rearrangement links TRBV30 to TRBJ2-2; 10 bases agree with TRBD2. This CDR3 is 15 amino acids long. Germline trimming cut 3 bases from V and 1 base from J; bases unmatched to any gene: 2. Per the germline V gene, CDR1 is GTSNPN and CDR2 is SVGIG (reference sequence).